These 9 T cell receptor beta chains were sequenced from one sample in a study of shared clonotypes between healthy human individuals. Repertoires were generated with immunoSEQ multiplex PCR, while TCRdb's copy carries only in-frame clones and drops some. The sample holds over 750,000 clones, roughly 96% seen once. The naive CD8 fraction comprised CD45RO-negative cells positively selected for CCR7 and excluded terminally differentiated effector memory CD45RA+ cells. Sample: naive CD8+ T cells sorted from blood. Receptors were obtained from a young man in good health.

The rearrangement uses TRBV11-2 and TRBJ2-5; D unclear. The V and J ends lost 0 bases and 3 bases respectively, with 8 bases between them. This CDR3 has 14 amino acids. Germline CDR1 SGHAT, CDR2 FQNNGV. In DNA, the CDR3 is TGTGCCAGCAGCTTAGAGAGTTATGAAGAGACCCAGTACTTC. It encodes CASSLESYEETQYF.

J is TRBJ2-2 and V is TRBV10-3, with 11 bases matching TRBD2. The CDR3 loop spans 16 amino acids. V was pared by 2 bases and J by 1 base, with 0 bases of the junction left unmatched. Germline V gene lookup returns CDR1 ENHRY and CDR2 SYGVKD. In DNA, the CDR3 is TGTGCCATCAGTGAGCTAGCGGGAGGGAACACCGGGGAGCTGTTTTTT. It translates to CAISELAGGNTGELFF.

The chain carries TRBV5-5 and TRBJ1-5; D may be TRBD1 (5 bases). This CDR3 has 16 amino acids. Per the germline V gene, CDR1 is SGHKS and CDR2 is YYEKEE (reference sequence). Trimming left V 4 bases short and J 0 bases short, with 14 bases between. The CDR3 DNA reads TGTGCCAGCAGCCACGGGACGGATTATAGCAATCAGCCCCAGCATTTT. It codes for CASSHGTDYSNQPQHF.

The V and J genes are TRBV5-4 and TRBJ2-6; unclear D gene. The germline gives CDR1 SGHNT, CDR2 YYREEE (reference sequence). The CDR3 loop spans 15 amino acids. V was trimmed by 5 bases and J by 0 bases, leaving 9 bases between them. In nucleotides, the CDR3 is TGTGCCAGCAGTCTCTGGGGCTCTGGGGCCAACGTCCTGACTTTC. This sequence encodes CASSLWGSGANVLTF.

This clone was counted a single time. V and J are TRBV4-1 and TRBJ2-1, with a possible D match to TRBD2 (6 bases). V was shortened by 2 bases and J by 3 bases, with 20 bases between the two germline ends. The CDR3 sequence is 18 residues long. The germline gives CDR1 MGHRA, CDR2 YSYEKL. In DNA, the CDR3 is TGCGCCAGCAGCCAAAGGGGATTAGCGGTTGGACTCTACAATGAGCAGTTCTTC. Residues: CASSQRGLAVGLYNEQFF.

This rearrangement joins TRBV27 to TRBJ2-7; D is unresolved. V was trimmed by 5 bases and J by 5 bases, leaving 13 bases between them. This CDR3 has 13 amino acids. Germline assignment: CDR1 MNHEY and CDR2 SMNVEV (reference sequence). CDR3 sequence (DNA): TGTGCCAGCAGTCGTTCCTACGTACACGAGCAGTACTTC. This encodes CASSRSYVHEQYF.

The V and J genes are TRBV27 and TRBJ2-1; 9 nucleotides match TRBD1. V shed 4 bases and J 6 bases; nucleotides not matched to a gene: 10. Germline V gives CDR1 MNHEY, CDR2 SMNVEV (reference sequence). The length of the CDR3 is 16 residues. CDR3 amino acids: CASSSPGTGPFNEQFF. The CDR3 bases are TGTGCCAGCAGTTCCCCCGGGACAGGGCCGTTCAATGAGCAGTTCTTC.

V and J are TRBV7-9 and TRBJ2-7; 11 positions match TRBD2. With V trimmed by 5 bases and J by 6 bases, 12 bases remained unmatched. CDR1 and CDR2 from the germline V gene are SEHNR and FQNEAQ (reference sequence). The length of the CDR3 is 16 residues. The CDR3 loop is CASSPQLAGAGVEQYF. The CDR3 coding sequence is TGTGCCAGCAGCCCCCAACTAGCGGGAGCGGGTGTCGAGCAGTACTTC.

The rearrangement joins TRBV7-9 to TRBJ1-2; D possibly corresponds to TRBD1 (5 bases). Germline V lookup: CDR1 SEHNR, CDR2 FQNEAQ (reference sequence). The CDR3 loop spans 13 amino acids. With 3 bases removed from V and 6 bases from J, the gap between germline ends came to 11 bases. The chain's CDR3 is CASSFTLGDGYTF. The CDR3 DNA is TGTGCCAGCAGCTTTACGTTGGGGGATGGCTACACCTTC.